The T cell receptor (beta chain) under discussion was sequenced for a study of T cell repertoires in cytomegalovirus infection. Study-level information: Recently described HLA-C-restricted plus well-studied HLA-B-restricted CMV epitopes were used. Regarding the study as a whole: The study found HLA-C-restricted CMV-specific TCR beta clonotypes dominating the ex vivo response. Pooled public TCR beta family frequency picked out CMV carriers with the relevant HLA.

Of note for this clonotype: Antigen: not known.

TCRdb re-analysed the reads in MiXCR, keeping a single row per CDR3 protein. This table holds 90,000 to 120,000 distinct CDR3 sequences, approximately 45% found once. This specimen was CD8+ T cells from cultured PBMCs, taken from culture after CMV antigen stimulation. The receptor comes from a human donor in good health (CMV status not recorded). Some clones in this sample may be carry-over from other donors' samples.

The CDR3 loop is CASSFYREGNYGYTF. DNA for the CDR3: TGTGCCAGCAGCTTCTACAGGGAAGGAAACTATGGCTACACCTTC. The chain joins TRBV7-9 to TRBJ1-2; D possibly corresponds to TRBD1 (6 bases). The CDR3 runs to 15 residues. The ends were cut back, 3 bases at V and 2 bases at J, with 13 bases in the middle. Germline CDR1 SEHNR, CDR2 FQNEAQ (reference sequence).